This T cell receptor (beta chain) appears in the sequencing data of a study of radiation and T cells in renal cell carcinoma. V lost 6 bases and J lost 2, with 10 bases in between. The CDR3 loop spans 13 amino acids. The germline gives CDR1 SNHLY, CDR2 FYNNEI. Using immunoSEQ multiplex PCR, the repertoire was profiled, and TCRdb retains in-frame clones only, with some absent. The sample lists around 170,000 clones, 88% seen once, with about 11% in the top ten. Points from the study as a whole: Top tumor clonotypes rose in blood 2 weeks post-radiation, then contracted.

As concerns this clone: Its antigen is unknown.

Time point in this sample: blood 4 weeks post-SBRT, at nephrectomy. Treatment given: 15 Gy SBRT to primary tumor, nephrectomy 4 weeks later. Nephrectomy followed 15 Gy stereotactic body radiation by 4 weeks. Blood was sampled at baseline, 2 weeks and 4 weeks after SBRT. The tumor was a clear cell renal cell carcinoma. The source material was blood, sampled from a patient whose treatment included radiotherapy and nephrectomy. This chain links TRBV2 with TRBJ2-5; D gene ambiguous. This TCR came from a woman in her 50s with renal cell carcinoma. CDR3 sequence (DNA): TGTGCCAGCAGACCGGACCTACAAGAGACCCAGTACTTC. This encodes CASRPDLQETQYF.